A single sample is the source of the 7 T cell receptor beta chains below, sequenced in a study of blood T cell repertoires in COVID-19 (dated by TCRdb to between 2020 and 2021). Receptor amplification or capture employed the immunoSEQ multiplex PCR assay. Sourced from immuneACCESS, this table was stored by TCRdb with only in-frame sequences that have V and J called. A share of the clones is absent; for the studies checked, an unresolved V gene accounts for under half, and the remainder has no known explanation. In all, the sample holds 400,000 to 450,000 clones, and roughly 90% of those were seen once. The top ten constitute more than 0.7% of the sample. Sequencing was performed on peripheral blood. The receptors shown here come from a man aged 18 to 30 with COVID-19, enrolled during active disease.

The rearrangement uses TRBV30 and TRBJ1-5; 9 bases are shared with TRBD1. Germline CDR1 GTSNPN, CDR2 SVGIG (reference sequence). The length of the CDR3 is 15 residues. The V gene end was trimmed by 2 bases and the J gene end by 5 bases; junction bases not matched to a gene: 7. CDR3 in amino acids: CAWSLLGTGYQPQHF. In DNA form, the CDR3 reads TGTGCCTGGAGTCTCCTGGGGACAGGGTATCAGCCCCAGCATTTT.

The chain joins TRBV11-2 to TRBJ2-2; TRBD2 aligns across 11 bases. This CDR3 has 15 amino acids. V was pared by 3 bases and J by 5 bases, with 2 bases of the junction left unmatched. The germline V gene encodes CDR1 SGHAT and CDR2 FQNNGV. The CDR3 reads CASSFTSGGTGELFF. The CDR3 DNA reads as TGTGCCAGCAGCTTTACTAGCGGGGGTACCGGGGAGCTGTTTTTT.

CDR3 residues: CASSYKGGPANYGYTF. Written as DNA, the CDR3 is TGTGCCAGCAGTTACAAGGGGGGGCCAGCCAACTATGGCTACACCTTC. The chain recombines TRBV6-5 with TRBJ1-2; possibly TRBD1 for D (6 bases). V was clipped by 2 bases and J by 2 bases, with 15 bases between them. The CDR3 is made up of 16 amino acids. CDR1 is MNHEY, CDR2 SVGAGI, per germline.

The CDR3 reads CASSEDWREQFF. The CDR3 DNA follows: TGTGCCAGCAGTGAGGACTGGCGAGAGCAGTTCTTC. The chain links TRBV6-1 to TRBJ2-1, with D possibly TRBD2 on 5 matching bases. From germline, CDR1 is MNHNS and CDR2 SASEGT. Between the trimmed V and J ends, which lost 3 bases and 10 bases, there was a span of 10 bases. The CDR3 spans 12 residues.

V and J are TRBV29-1 and TRBJ1-1; D is uncertain. The CDR3 sequence is 12 residues long. Germline V lookup: CDR1 SQVTM, CDR2 ANQGSEA. V gave up 6 bases and J gave up 5 bases, with 13 bases separating them. The DNA of the CDR3 is TGCAGCGTCGTAATACTAGGGACTGAAGCTTTCTTT. Encoded protein: CSVVILGTEAFF. Looking up the rest from reference TRBV29-1 and TRBJ1-1 gives the full variable domain: SAVISQKPSRDICQRGTSLTIQCQVDSQVTMMFWYRQQPGQSLTLIATANQGSEATYESGFVIDKFPISRPNLTFSTLTVSNMSPEDSSIYLCSVVILGTEAFFGQGTRLTVV.

V is TRBV2 and J is TRBJ2-6, with D unresolved. This CDR3 contains 13 residues. The ends were cut back, 7 bases at V and 1 base at J, with 5 bases in the middle. Germline V gene data show CDR1 as SNHLY and CDR2 as FYNNEI. The CDR3: CASKESGANVLTF. The CDR3 bases are TGTGCCAGCAAGGAGTCTGGGGCCAACGTCCTGACTTTC.

V is TRBV20-1 and J is TRBJ1-2; D call uncertain. V shed 6 bases and J shed 8 bases, with 7 bases lying between them. This CDR3 comprises 9 residues. The germline V gene has CDR1 DFQATT and CDR2 SNEGSKA (reference sequence). The CDR3: CSAPGGYTF. The CDR3 DNA follows: TGCAGTGCCCCGGGGGGCTACACCTTC.